This T cell receptor beta chain was identified during a study of technical replicates of blood from several donors. V was clipped by 3 bases and J by 10 bases; unmatched bases: 5. This CDR3 region has 14 residues. Germline CDR1 is MNHNS and CDR2 is SASEGT. TCRdb's table, derived via immunoSEQ multiplex PCR, lists solely in-frame clones and lacks some. The sample consists of approximately 70,000 clones, 90% to 95% of them appearing once. The V gene is TRBV6-1, the J gene TRBJ1-6, with 8 bases identical to TRBD1. This TCR was sampled from a human donor in good health. Some clones in this sample may be carry-over from other donors' samples. Sample: PBMCs. The CDR3 DNA follows: TGTGCCAGCAGTGATGGACAGGGATGGTCACCCCTCCACTTT. It translates to CASSDGQGWSPLHF.